One sample yielded the 20 T cell receptor beta chains listed below, sequenced in a study of T cells after yellow fever vaccination. Each CDR3 protein is one row after TCRdb ran MiXCR on the 5' RACE reads. The sample holds over 250,000 distinct CDR3 sequences, about 4% seen once. This specimen was PBMCs, taken 5 days after the yellow fever booster vaccination. The source is a man aged 18-30 years who received the YFV17D yellow fever vaccine.

This chain joins TRBV10-3 and TRBJ2-5, with D perhaps TRBD1 (6 bases). CDR1 and CDR2 (germline): ENHRY, SYGVKD. With 5 bases removed from V and 3 bases from J, the gap between germline ends came to 13 bases. This CDR3 spans 14 amino acids. CDR3 DNA sequence: TGTGCCATCAGTTCTGCAGGGGAAAAAGAGACCCAGTACTTC. Its translation: CAISSAGEKETQYF.

There are many counts of this clonotype. The rearrangement links TRBV6-5 to TRBJ2-1; 8 positions agree with TRBD2. CDR3 size: 18 residues. Germline CDR1 reads MNHEY; CDR2 reads SVGAGI. The J segment lost 5 bases and the V segment lost 2 bases, leaving 14 bases of the junction unmatched. This CDR3 is CASSYGPEPGLDHNEQFF. DNA of the CDR3: TGTGCCAGCAGTTACGGCCCTGAGCCGGGACTAGATCACAATGAGCAGTTCTTC.

Only a few counts were recorded for this clonotype. This chain links TRBV10-3 with TRBJ2-3; tentative D call: TRBD2 (5 bases). Deletions cut 5 bases from V and 4 bases from J, with 16 bases between. This CDR3 has 15 amino acids. CDR1 is ENHRY, CDR2 SYGVKD, per germline. The CDR3 DNA reads TGTGCCATCAGTTCCCCTAGCAACGGAGCAGATACGCAGTATTTT. Protein product: CAISSPSNGADTQYF.

This clonotype occurred many times. The V gene is TRBV2, the J gene TRBJ1-6; possibly TRBD1 for D (6 bases). The V gene lost 6 bases and the J gene lost 0 bases, with 15 bases spanning the gap. The length of the CDR3 is 17 residues. Looked up from germline, CDR1 is SNHLY and CDR2 is FYNNEI. CDR3 nucleotide sequence: TGTGCCAGCAGGGCCCGACAGGAACGCTCCTATAATTCACCCCTCCACTTT. Protein: CASRARQERSYNSPLHF.

A few counts support this clonotype. This sequence joins TRBV5-1 and TRBJ1-2; 8 positions match TRBD1. This CDR3 has 14 amino acids. Germline CDR1 reads SGHRS; CDR2 reads YFSETQ. The junction had 3 bases not matched to a gene; V was cut back by 2 bases and J by 3 bases. The CDR3 nucleotides read TGCGCCAGCAGCTTTCCGGGACAGGACTATGGCTACACCTTC. It is translated as CASSFPGQDYGYTF.

This clonotype showed up just a few times. The chain uses TRBV23-1 and TRBJ2-3, with TRBD1 matching 7 bases. TRBV23-1 belongs to the ORF category, with a function that is uncertain. With 0 bases clipped from V and 6 bases from J, the junction kept 6 bases outside the gene matches. This CDR3 is built from 15 residues. CDR3 sequence: CASSQSEGACDTQYF. Here the CDR3 DNA reads TGCGCCAGCAGTCAATCAGAGGGGGCTTGTGATACGCAGTATTTT.

There are a few counts of this clonotype. The CDR3 sequence is CASSLLSGVGGSGANVLTF. CDR3 nucleotide sequence: TGTGCCAGCAGTCTACTCTCCGGAGTGGGGGGCTCTGGGGCCAACGTCCTGACTTTC. The V and J genes are TRBV6-5 and TRBJ2-6, with TRBD2 as a possible D gene (6 bases). Between the trimmed V and J ends, which lost 5 bases and 0 bases, there was a span of 20 bases. Germline CDR1 and CDR2: MNHEY and SVGAGI. The CDR3 length is 19 residues.

This clonotype was seen only a few times. The chain is built from TRBV7-6 and TRBJ1-6; 8 bases fit TRBD1. The CDR3 loop spans 19 amino acids. From germline, CDR1 is SGHVS and CDR2 FNYEAQ. V trimming: 1 base; J trimming: 0 bases; junction bases outside the gene matches: 8. CDR3 loop: CASSLEFQGASSYNSPLHF. As DNA, the CDR3 is TGTGCCAGCAGCTTAGAATTTCAGGGGGCCAGCTCCTATAATTCACCCCTCCACTTT.

The rearrangement links TRBV12-3 or TRBV12-4 to TRBJ2-1, with D perhaps TRBD1 (6 bases). Trimming cost V 4 bases and J 5 bases, with 12 bases left between them. The CDR3 totals 14 residues. The CDR3 DNA reads as TGTGCCAGCAGTTCCGGGACATTTCACAATGAGCAGTTCTTC. It translates to CASSSGTFHNEQFF.

The chain couples TRBV5-8 to TRBJ2-1, with D possibly matching TRBD1 (5 bases). The germline V gene encodes CDR1 SGHTS and CDR2 YDEGEE. The CDR3 length is 12 residues. The V end was cut by 4 bases, the J end by 7 bases, with 9 bases between. The CDR3 here is CASSPYRNEQFF. In nucleotides, the CDR3 is TGTGCCAGCAGCCCCTACAGGAATGAGCAGTTCTTC.

Ten or more counts support this clonotype. CDR3 sequence reads: CASSQEWGGSETQYF. Written as DNA, the CDR3 is TGCGCCAGCAGCCAAGAATGGGGGGGCTCGGAGACCCAGTACTTC. J is TRBJ2-5 and V is TRBV4-3; maybe TRBD2 (7 bases). This CDR3 spans 15 amino acids. Germline V gene sequence: CDR1 LGHNA, CDR2 YSLEER. V dropped 0 bases and J dropped 5 bases, with 13 bases sitting between them.

This clonotype was seen a few times. For the CDR3, the DNA is TGTGCCAGCAGCCGGGACAGGGGGCTCCTGCGGAGCTATGGCTACACCTTC. This gives the protein CASSRDRGLLRSYGYTF. The chain employs TRBV5-6 and TRBJ1-2, with TRBD1 identical over 12 bases. V shed 4 bases and J 4 bases; nucleotides not matched to a gene: 11. Germline CDR1 reads SGHDT; CDR2 reads YYEEEE. This CDR3 spans 17 amino acids.

The sample holds a few counts of this clonotype. V usage is TRBV20-1 and J usage is TRBJ1-2; D remains unclear. The CDR3 has 14 residues. Per the germline V gene, CDR1 is DFQATT and CDR2 is SNEGSKA (reference sequence). Trimming left V 6 bases short and J 7 bases short, with 21 bases between. The CDR3 loop reads CSASGGPFYGGYTF. CDR3 nucleotide sequence: TGCAGTGCCTCCGGAGGGCCTTTCTATGGTGGCTACACCTTC.

This clonotype came up a few times. The chain uses TRBV12-3 or TRBV12-4 and TRBJ2-1, with D possibly matching TRBD1 (6 bases). The CDR3 runs to 17 residues. Trimming took 5 bases from V and 7 from J, leaving 24 bases between them. CDR3 DNA: TGTGCCAGCAGTCCTACAGGGATGCTCCATTTCTTTAATGAGCAGTTCTTC. Residues: CASSPTGMLHFFNEQFF.

This clonotype was counted between two and nine times. The rearrangement links TRBV5-1 to TRBJ2-2; TRBD1 matches 7 bases. From germline, CDR1 is SGHRS and CDR2 YFSETQ. J was trimmed by 6 bases and V by 4 bases; bases with no gene match: 9. The CDR3 extends over 15 amino acids. The DNA of the CDR3 is TGCGCCAGCAGCCTAGGACAGGAAGTGGCCGGGGAGCTGTTTTTT. Amino acids: CASSLGQEVAGELFF. Looking up the rest from reference TRBV5-1 and TRBJ2-2 gives the full variable domain: KAGVTQTPRYLIKTRGQQVTLSCSPISGHRSVSWYQQTPGQGLQFLFEYFSETQRNKGNFPGRFSGRQFSNSRSEMNVSTLELGDSALYLCASSLGQEVAGELFFGEGSRLTVL.

Only a few counts were recorded for this clonotype. This chain links TRBV30 with TRBJ1-1, with D hard to call. The CDR3 is made up of 12 amino acids. Germline V gene data show CDR1 as GTSNPN and CDR2 as SVGIG (reference sequence). Trimming pared 2 bases from V and 4 bases from J, leaving 8 bases between. CDR3 loop: CAWSLWGTEAFF. In nucleotides, the CDR3 is TGTGCCTGGAGTTTGTGGGGCACTGAAGCTTTCTTT.

The chain combines TRBV2 with TRBJ1-1, with a tentative D call TRBD1 (6 bases). V was pared by 7 bases and J by 4 bases, with 13 bases between. This CDR3 has 13 amino acids. In germline, CDR1 is SNHLY, CDR2 FYNNEI. For the CDR3, the DNA is TGTGCCAGCAACCTGCCCAGGGGCACTGAAGCTTTCTTT. This translates into CASNLPRGTEAFF.

This clonotype was detected ten times or more. The chain combines TRBV11-2 with TRBJ1-1; possible D gene TRBD1, 5 bases. The germline V gene has CDR1 SGHAT and CDR2 FQNNGV. The V and J ends lost 0 bases and 4 bases respectively, with 9 bases between them. The CDR3 loop spans 14 amino acids. The CDR3 nucleotides are TGTGCCAGCAGCTTAGAGCGGGGGGGCACTGAAGCTTTCTTT. As protein: CASSLERGGTEAFF.

There are many counts of this clonotype. The rearrangement links TRBV20-1 to TRBJ2-5; either TRBD1 or TRBD2 may supply D (5 bases each). Between the trimmed V and J ends, which lost 3 bases and 2 bases, there was a span of 10 bases. CDR1 and CDR2 (germline): DFQATT, SNEGSKA (reference sequence). This CDR3 is built from 13 residues. The CDR3, as DNA: TGCAGTGCTAGGGGGGAATTACAAGAGACCCAGTACTTC. It specifies CSARGELQETQYF.

There are a few counts of this clonotype. This chain links TRBV15 with TRBJ2-7; 8 nucleotides agree with TRBD1. V gave up 0 bases and J gave up 6 bases; unmatched junction bases: 1. Germline loops: CDR1 LNHNV, CDR2 YYDKDF (reference sequence). The CDR3 is 13 amino acids. CDR3: CATSRDRGREQYF. The DNA of the CDR3 is TGTGCCACCAGCAGAGACAGGGGGCGCGAGCAGTACTTC.